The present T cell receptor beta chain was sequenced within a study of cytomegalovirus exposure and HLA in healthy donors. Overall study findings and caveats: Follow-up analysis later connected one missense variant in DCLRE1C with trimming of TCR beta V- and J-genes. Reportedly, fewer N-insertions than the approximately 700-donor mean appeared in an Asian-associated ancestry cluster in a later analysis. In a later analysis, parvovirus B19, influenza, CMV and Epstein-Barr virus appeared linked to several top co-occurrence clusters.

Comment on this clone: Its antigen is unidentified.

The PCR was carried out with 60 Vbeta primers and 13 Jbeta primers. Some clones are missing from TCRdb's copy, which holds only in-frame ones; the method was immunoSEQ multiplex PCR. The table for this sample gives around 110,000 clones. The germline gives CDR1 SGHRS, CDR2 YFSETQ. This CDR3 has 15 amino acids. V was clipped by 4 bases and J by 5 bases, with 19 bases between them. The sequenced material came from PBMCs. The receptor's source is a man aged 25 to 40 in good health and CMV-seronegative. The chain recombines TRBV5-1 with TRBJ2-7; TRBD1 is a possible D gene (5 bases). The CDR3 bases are TGCGCCAGCAGCAACGGAGTGAAGAAGGGGAACGAGCAGTACTTC. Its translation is CASSNGVKKGNEQYF.